The text below deals with one T cell receptor (beta chain). Participants had their cohort set by participant-reported clinical history. CDR3 length equals 14 residues. The germline CDR1 and CDR2 sequences are SGHNT and YYREEE (reference sequence). Trimming removed 4 bases from V and 4 bases from J, with 9 bases in between. This record belongs to a study of blood T cell repertoires in COVID-19. Authors' methods: Amplification of reference gene primers provided the estimated nucleated cell counts. TCRdb's table, derived via immunoSEQ multiplex PCR, lists solely in-frame clones and lacks some. V, J and clone size are taken as reported in that table, and D and trimming were inferred from the DNA itself. The data hold some 250,000 clones, with 91% observed a single time.

Sequencing used PBMCs or T cells enriched from blood (not recorded which). This TCR derives from a human donor in a cohort exposed to, infected with or recovered from COVID-19 (not recorded which). The donor label of this sample is uncertain. The rearrangement uses TRBV5-4 and TRBJ1-6; a weak D match, TRBD1 (6 bases). The CDR3 protein is CASSTQGYNSPLHF. The CDR3 nucleotides read TGTGCCAGCAGCACACAGGGATATAATTCACCCCTCCACTTT.